This T cell receptor beta chain was recovered during a study of blood T cells in healthy people across ages. Findings of the study overall: Roughly linear declines in TCR beta diversity per million T cells occurred with age. Total diversity from one million sequenced T cells was likely underestimated.

As to this clonotype: Its cognate antigen is unknown.

Trimming shortened V by 4 bases and J by 6 bases, and 15 bases separated the two germline ends. Germline values: CDR1 MNHEY, CDR2 SVGAGI. The CDR3 is made up of 15 amino acids. Together with a sample-barcoded 5' primer, a J-beta primer mix was included in a second PCR lasting about 6 to 11 cycles. TCRdb re-called the 5' RACE reads through MiXCR, storing one row per CDR3 protein. In the table there are 850,000 to 950,000 distinct CDR3 sequences, more than 25% of which are singletons. Sequencing was done on a sample of blood. The receptor's source is a woman aged 80 or older in good health. The chain couples TRBV6-5 to TRBJ2-2; D unresolved. The CDR3 reads CASSSSSYGAGELFF. CDR3 DNA: TGTGCCAGCAGTTCGTCGAGTTATGGAGCCGGGGAGCTGTTTTTT.